This TCR beta chain was sequenced for a study of regulatory T cells in long-lasting Graves disease. This clonotype was observed once. Time point of the sample: persistent/refractory GD, antithyroid drugs over 5 years with positive TRAb. Making the TCR library involved RNA that had been extracted from PBMCs. Construction of the TCR beta libraries employed iRepertoire HTBI primers in conjunction with Arm-PCR of CDR3 regions. Authors' methods: Sample data revealed approximately 62 TRBV and some 13 TRBJ segments. TCRdb reprocessed the multiplex PCR reads with MiXCR, giving one entry per CDR3 protein. The V and J calls reflect TCRdb's pipeline rather than the authors' work. This sample carries 600,000 to 850,000 distinct CDR3 sequences, around 30% of them seen once, and the ten largest clones take about 40%. The origin of this receptor is a female donor with Graves disease. The material sequenced was peripheral blood mononuclear cells (PBMCs), taken when the disease was refractory, from a patient treated with antithyroid drugs.

For the CDR3, the DNA is TGTGCCAGCAGCCGCGGATCGGGATTAAGGGACTATGGCTACACCTTC. Translating it yields CASSRGSGLRDYGYTF. The chain uses TRBV7-9 and TRBJ1-2; D is uncertain. The CDR3 has 16 residues. Germline V gene sequence: CDR1 SEHNR, CDR2 FQNEAQ (reference sequence). Between the trimmed V and J ends, which lost 5 bases and 3 bases, there was a span of 19 bases.